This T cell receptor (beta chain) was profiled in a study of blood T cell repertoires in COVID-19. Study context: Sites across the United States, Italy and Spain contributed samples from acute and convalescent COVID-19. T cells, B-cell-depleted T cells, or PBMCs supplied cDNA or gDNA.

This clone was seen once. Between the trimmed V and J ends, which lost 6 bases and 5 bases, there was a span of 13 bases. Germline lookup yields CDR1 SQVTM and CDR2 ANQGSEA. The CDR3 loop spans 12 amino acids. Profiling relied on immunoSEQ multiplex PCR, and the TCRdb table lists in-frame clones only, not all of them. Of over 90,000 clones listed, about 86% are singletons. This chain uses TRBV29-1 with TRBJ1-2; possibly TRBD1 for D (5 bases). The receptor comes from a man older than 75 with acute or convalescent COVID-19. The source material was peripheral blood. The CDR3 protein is CSVKGVGYGYTF. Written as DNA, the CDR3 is TGCAGCGTCAAAGGGGTAGGGTATGGCTACACCTTC.